This T cell receptor (beta chain) stems from a study of T cell responses to AZD1222 COVID-19 vaccine. CDR3 length equals 15 residues. The ends were cut back, 6 bases at V and 4 bases at J, with 16 bases in the middle. The germline V gene encodes CDR1 LGHNT and CDR2 FRNRAP. Assay: immunoSEQ multiplex PCR; the TCRdb copy retains only in-frame clones and omits some. The sample carries more than 110,000 clones, approximately 89% recorded once. This sequence joins TRBV12-5 and TRBJ1-5, with D perhaps TRBD1 (5 bases). The clonotype comes from an adult in good health. The sample in question was peripheral blood, obtained on day 0 of AZD1222 vaccination. CDR3 sequence: CASGLGGGGNQPQHF. The CDR3 nucleotides read TGTGCTAGTGGCCTTGGTGGGGGGGGGAATCAGCCCCAGCATTTT.